This T cell receptor (beta chain) stems from a study of blood T cell repertoires in COVID-19. At the level of the study: Both acute and convalescent COVID-19 samples were obtained from the United States, Italy and Spain.

Trimming took off 6 bases at V and 5 bases at J, with 16 bases between the two ends. Germline V CDR1 and CDR2: MNHEY, SMNVEV (reference sequence). The CDR3 is made up of 14 amino acids. TCRdb's copy holds only in-frame clones and misses some; the assay was immunoSEQ multiplex PCR. This table holds under 50,000 clones, around three quarters found once. The sequencing sample was made of peripheral blood. The clonotype comes from an elderly man with active or convalescent COVID-19. The chain has TRBV27 and TRBJ2-5; the D gene is possibly TRBD2 (7 bases). CDR3 DNA: TGTGCCAGCAGAGGGGGGGGGCTGGTCGAGACCCAGTACTTC. The encoded protein is CASRGGGLVETQYF.